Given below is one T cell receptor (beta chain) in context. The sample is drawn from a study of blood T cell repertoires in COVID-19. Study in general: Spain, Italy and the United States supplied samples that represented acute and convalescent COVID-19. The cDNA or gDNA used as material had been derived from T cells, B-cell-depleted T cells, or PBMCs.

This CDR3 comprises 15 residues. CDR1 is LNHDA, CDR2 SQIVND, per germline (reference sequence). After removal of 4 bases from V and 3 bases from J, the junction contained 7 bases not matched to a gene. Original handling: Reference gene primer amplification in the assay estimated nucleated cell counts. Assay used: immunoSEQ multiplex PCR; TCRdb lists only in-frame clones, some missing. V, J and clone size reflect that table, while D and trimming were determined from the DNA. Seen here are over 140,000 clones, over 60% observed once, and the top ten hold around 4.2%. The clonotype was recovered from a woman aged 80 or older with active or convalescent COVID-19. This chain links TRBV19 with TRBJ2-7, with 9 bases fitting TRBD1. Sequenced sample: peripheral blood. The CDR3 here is CASSTSGTGIYEQYF. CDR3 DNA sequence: TGTGCCAGTAGTACCTCCGGGACAGGGATCTACGAGCAGTACTTC.